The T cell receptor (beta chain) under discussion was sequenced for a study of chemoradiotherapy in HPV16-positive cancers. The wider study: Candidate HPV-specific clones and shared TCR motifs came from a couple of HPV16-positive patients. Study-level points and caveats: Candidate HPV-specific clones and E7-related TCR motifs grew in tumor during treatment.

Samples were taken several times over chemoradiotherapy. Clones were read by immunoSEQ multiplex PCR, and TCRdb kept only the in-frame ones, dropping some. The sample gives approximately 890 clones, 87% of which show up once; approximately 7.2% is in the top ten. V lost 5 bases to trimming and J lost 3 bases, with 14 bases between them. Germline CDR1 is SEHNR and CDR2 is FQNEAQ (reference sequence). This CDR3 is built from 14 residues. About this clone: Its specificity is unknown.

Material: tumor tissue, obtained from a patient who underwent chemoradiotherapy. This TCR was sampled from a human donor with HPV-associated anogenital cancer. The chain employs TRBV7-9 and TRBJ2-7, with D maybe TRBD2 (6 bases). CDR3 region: CASSISGTFYEQYF. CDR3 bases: TGTGCCAGCAGCATTAGTGGGACTTTCTACGAGCAGTACTTC.